The clone carrying this T cell receptor beta chain was detected once. Its antigen is as yet unknown. V dropped 4 bases and J dropped 10; count of bases not matched to a gene: 13. Germline V lookup: CDR1 SGDLS, CDR2 YYNGEE. This CDR3 region has 16 residues. Only CD45RO-negative cells positively selected for CCR7 counted as naive CD8 cells, so terminally differentiated effector memory CD45RA+ cells were excluded. This specimen comes from a study of shared clonotypes between healthy human individuals. Whole-study results and caveats: Naive subsets generally had larger estimated richness than memory subsets. With a handful of donors compared, approximately 5.5% of naive CD4 clonotypes were shared. It was the non-shared clonotypes that had lower generation probabilities than clonotypes shared by all four donors.

Study processing details: From ImmunoSEQ came sequences covering only the junction and carrying no quality scores, so filtering differed. Clones were read by immunoSEQ multiplex PCR, and TCRdb kept only the in-frame ones, dropping some. For V, J and clone size, that table is used; D and trimming come from the DNA. In the table there are 760,000 or so clones, about 96% of which are singletons. The J gene is TRBJ2-2, the V gene TRBV9; 10 bases align to TRBD1. Sequencing was performed on naive CD8+ T cells sorted from blood. The sequence came from a man aged 25-45 years in good health. The CDR3 loop is CASSSREETGGEELFF. Here the CDR3 DNA reads TGTGCCAGCAGCTCTCGAGAAGAGACAGGGGGCGAGGAGCTGTTTTTT.